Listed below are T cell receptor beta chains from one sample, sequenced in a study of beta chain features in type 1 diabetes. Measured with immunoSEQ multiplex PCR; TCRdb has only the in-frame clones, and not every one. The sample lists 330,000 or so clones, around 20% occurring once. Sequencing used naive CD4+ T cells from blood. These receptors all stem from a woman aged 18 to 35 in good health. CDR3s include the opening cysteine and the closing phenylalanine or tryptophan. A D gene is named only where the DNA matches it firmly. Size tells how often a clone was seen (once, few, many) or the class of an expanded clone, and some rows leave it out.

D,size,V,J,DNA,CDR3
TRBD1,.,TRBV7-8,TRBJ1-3,TGTGCCAGCAGCAGGACAGGGTATCCAAGCTCTGGAAACACCATATATTTT,CASSRTGYPSSGNTIYF
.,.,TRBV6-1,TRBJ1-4,TGTGCCAGCAACCAGGGTGCGGTCCATGAAAAACTGTTTTTT,CASNQGAVHEKLFF
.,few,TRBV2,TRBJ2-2,TGTGCCAGCAGTGAGGGGACAAAAGTGACCGGGGAGCTGTTTTTT,CASSEGTKVTGELFF
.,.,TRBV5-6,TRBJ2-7,TGTGCCAGCAGCTTGGTGGATAGCCGCCGTTCCGAGCAGTACTTC,CASSLVDSRRSEQYF
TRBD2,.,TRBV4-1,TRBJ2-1,TGCGCCAGCAGCGCCTTAGCGGGAGGGTACGATGAGCAGTTCTTC,CASSALAGGYDEQFF
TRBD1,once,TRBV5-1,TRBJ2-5,TGCGCCAGCAGCCCCGGGGACAGAACTCAAGAGACCCAGTACTTC,CASSPGDRTQETQYF
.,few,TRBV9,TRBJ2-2,TGTGCCAGCAGCGTAGATAACGGGGAGCTGTTTTTT,CASSVDNGELFF
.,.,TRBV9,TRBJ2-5,TGTGCCAGCAGCCGAAGACAGGGAGGCCAAGAGACCCAGTACTTC,CASSRRQGGQETQYF
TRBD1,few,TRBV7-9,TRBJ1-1,TGTGCCAGCAGTTATACAGGGGTTACTGAAGCTTTCTTT,CASSYTGVTEAFF
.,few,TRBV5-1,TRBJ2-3,TGCGCCAGCAGCTTGGGGAGGAGGTATGATACGCAGTATTTT,CASSLGRRYDTQYF
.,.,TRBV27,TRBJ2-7,TGTGCCAGCAGTTTTAATAGGGGGACCTACGAGCAGTACTTC,CASSFNRGTYEQYF
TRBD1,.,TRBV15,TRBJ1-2,TGTGCCACCAGCAGATACACCGGGACAGGGGGCGAGATGAACACCTTC,CATSRYTGTGGEMNTF
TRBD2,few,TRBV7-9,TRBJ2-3,TGTGCCAGCAGCTTAGAAACTAGCGGCATGAATACGCAGTATTTT,CASSLETSGMNTQYF
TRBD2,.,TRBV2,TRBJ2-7,TGTGCCAGCAATGGGCTAGCGGGATTAAACGAGCAGTACTTC,CASNGLAGLNEQYF
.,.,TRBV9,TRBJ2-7,TGTGCCAGCAGCCCTATGCAAGACATCTCGAGCTCCTACGAGCAGTACTTC,CASSPMQDISSSYEQYF
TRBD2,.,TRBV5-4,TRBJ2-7,TGTGCCAGCAGCTTAGGGGGACTAGCGGGATACGAGCAGTACTTC,CASSLGGLAGYEQYF
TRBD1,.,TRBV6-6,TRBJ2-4,TGTGCCAGCAGTGCTCTGGGACAGGGGGCCGGAGGCATTCAGTACTTC,CASSALGQGAGGIQYF
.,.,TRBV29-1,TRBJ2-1,TGCAGCGTTGACAAGGGGTCTGAGCAGTTCTTC,CSVDKGSEQFF
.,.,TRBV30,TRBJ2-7,TGTGCCTGGAGCCGATCCTTGGTTCGGGGCGAGCAGTACTTC,CAWSRSLVRGEQYF
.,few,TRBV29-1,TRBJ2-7,TGCAGCGCCCGAACCCAGGACACCTACGAGCAGTACTTC,CSARTQDTYEQYF
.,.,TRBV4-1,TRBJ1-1,TGCGCCAGCAGCCAGGAAGGGACTAGTGATTCTGAAGCTTTCTTT,CASSQEGTSDSEAFF
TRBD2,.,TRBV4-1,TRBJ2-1,TGCGCCAGCAGCCAAGGGGCGGGAGGGCCGGAAAGTAGCAATGAGCAGTTCTTC,CASSQGAGGPESSNEQFF
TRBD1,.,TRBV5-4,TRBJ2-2,TGTGCCAGCAGCTTGGAGACAGGGGACACCGGGGAGCTGTTTTTT,CASSLETGDTGELFF
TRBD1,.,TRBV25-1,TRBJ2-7,TGTGCCAGCAATGAACAGGGGAAGAACTACGAGCAGTACTTC,CASNEQGKNYEQYF
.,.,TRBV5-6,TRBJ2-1,TGTGCCAGCAGCTTACGGACTCTTTTATACAATGAGCAGTTCTTC,CASSLRTLLYNEQFF
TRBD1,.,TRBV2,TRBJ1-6,TGTGCCAGCAGTGGGCAGGGACAGGGTAATTCACCCCTCCACTTT,CASSGQGQGNSPLHF
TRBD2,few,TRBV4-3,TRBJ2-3,TGCGCCAGCAGCCCCGGGACTAGCGGCACAGATACGCAGTATTTT,CASSPGTSGTDTQYF
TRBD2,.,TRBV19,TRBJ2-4,TGTGCCAGTAGTACACCGGGGGGGCCGGGGAACATTCAGTACTTC,CASSTPGGPGNIQYF
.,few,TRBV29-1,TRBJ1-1,TGCAGCACAGCAGGGAGGGCTGAAGCTTTCTTT,CSTAGRAEAFF
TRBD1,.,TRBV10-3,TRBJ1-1,TGTGCCATCAGTGGGACAGGGAGTGTTGTGAACACTGAAGCTTTCTTT,CAISGTGSVVNTEAFF
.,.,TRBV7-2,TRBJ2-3,TGTGCCAGCAGCTTTCGTGGGGCTCCCACAGATACGCAGTATTTT,CASSFRGAPTDTQYF
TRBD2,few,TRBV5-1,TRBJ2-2,TGCGCCAGCAGCTTGCAGACTAGCGGATACACCGGGGAGCTGTTTTTT,CASSLQTSGYTGELFF
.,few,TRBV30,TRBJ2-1,TGTGCCTGGAGTGCGGAGTCCAATGAGCAGTTCTTC,CAWSAESNEQFF
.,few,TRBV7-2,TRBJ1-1,TGTGCCAGCAGCTTGAGAGGGGGAGACACTGAAGCTTTCTTT,CASSLRGGDTEAFF
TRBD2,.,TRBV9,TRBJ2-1,TGTGCCAGCAGCGTAGGTTCGCGGGGGGGCCGCGGTTGGAATGAGCAGTTCTTC,CASSVGSRGGRGWNEQFF
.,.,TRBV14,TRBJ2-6,TGTGCCAGCAGCCAGAGTTCTGGGGCCAACGTCCTGACTTTC,CASSQSSGANVLTF
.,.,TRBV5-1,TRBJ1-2,TGCGCCAGCAGCTTGGCCGAGACAGTCTATGGCTACACCTTC,CASSLAETVYGYTF